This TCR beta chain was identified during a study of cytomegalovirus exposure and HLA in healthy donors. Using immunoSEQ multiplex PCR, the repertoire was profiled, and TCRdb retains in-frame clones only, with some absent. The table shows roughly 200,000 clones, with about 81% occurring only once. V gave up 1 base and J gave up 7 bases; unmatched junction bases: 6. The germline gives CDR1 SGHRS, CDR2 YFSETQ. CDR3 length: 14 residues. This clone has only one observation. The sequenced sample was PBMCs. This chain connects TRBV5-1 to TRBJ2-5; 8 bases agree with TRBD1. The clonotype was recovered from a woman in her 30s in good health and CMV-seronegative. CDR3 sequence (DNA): TGCGCCAGCAGCTTGCCAGGGGGCTCCTCGACCCAGTACTTC. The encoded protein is CASSLPGGSSTQYF.